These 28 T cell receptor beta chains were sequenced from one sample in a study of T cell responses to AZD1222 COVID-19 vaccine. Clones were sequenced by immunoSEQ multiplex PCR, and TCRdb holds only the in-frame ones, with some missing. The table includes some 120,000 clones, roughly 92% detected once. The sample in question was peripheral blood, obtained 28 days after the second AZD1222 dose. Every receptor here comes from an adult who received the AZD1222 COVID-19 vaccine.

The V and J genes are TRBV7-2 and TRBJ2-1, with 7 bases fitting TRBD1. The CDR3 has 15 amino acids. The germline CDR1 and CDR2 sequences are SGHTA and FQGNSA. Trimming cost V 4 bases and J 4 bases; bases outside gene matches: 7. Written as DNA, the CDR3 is TGTGCCAGCAGCTCCGACAGGGCCTTTTACAATGAGCAGTTCTTC. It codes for CASSSDRAFYNEQFF.

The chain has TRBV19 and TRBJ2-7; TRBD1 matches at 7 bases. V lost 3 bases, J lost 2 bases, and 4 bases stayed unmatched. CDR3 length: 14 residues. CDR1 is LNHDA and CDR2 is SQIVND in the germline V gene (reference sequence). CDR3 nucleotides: TGTGCCAGTAGTATGCCGGGACAGACCTACGAGCAGTACTTC. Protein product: CASSMPGQTYEQYF.

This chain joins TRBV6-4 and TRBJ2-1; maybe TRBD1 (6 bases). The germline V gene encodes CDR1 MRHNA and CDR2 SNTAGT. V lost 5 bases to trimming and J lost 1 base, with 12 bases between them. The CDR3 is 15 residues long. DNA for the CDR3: TGTGCCAGCAGTCGGACGGGGACATCCTACAATGAGCAGTTCTTC. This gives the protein CASSRTGTSYNEQFF.

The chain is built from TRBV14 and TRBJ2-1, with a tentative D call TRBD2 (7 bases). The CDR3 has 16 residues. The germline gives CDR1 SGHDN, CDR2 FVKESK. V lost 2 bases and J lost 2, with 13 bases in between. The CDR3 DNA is TGTGCCAGCAGCCAAATGTTAGGGGGGGCCTACAATGAGCAGTTCTTC. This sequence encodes CASSQMLGGAYNEQFF.

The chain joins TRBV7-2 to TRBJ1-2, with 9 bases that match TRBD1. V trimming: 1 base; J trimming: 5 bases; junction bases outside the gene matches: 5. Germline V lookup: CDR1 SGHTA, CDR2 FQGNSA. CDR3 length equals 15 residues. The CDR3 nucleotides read TGTGCCAGCAGCTTAGTGGACAGGGGAAATTATGGCTACACCTTC. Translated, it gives CASSLVDRGNYGYTF.

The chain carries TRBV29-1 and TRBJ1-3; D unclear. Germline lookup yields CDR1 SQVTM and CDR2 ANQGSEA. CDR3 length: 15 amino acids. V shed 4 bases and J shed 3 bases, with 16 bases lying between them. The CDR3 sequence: CSVARSSGGGNTIYF. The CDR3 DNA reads TGCAGCGTTGCTCGGTCGTCGGGAGGTGGAAACACCATATATTTT.

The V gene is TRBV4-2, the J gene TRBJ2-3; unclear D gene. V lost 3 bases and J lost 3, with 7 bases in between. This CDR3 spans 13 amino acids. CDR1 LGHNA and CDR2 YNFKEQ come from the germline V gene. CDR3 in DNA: TGTGCCAGCAGCCAGGATTTGACAGATACGCAGTATTTT. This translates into CASSQDLTDTQYF.

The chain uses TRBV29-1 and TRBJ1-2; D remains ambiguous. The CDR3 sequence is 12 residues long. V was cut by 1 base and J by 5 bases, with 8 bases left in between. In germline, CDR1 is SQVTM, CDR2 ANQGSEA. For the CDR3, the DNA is TGCAGCGTTGAAGTCACACCGTATGGCTACACCTTC. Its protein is CSVEVTPYGYTF.

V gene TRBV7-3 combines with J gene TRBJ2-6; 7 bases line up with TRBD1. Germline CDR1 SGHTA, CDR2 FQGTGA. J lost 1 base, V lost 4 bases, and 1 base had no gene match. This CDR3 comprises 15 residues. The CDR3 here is CASSSGQSGANVLTF. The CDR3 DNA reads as TGTGCCAGCAGCTCGGGACAGTCTGGGGCCAACGTCCTGACTTTC.

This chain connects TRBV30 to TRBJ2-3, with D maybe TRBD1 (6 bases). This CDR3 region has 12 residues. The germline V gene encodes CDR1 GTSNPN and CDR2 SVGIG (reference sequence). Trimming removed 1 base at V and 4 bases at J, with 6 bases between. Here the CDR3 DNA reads TGTGCCTGGAGTGCAGGGGCAGATACGCAGTATTTT. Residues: CAWSAGADTQYF. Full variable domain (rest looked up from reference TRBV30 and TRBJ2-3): SQTIHQWPATLVQPVGSPLSLECTVEGTSNPNLYWYRQAAGRGLQLLFYSVGIGQISSEVPQNLSASRPQDRQFILSSKKLLLSDSGFYLCAWSAGADTQYFGPGTRLTVL.

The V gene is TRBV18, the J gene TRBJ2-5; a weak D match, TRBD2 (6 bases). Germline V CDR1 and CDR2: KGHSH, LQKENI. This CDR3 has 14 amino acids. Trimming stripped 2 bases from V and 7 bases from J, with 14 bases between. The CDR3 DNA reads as TGTGCCAGCTCACCAGTGTTGCCGGAGGGGACCCAGTACTTC. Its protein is CASSPVLPEGTQYF.

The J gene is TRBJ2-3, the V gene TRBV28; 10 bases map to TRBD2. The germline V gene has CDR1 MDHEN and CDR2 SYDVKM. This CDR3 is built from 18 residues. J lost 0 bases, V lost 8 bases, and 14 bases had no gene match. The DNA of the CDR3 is TGTGCCAGCGTAGACAGCGGGAGGGCCCAGGGGAGCACAGATACGCAGTATTTT. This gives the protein CASVDSGRAQGSTDTQYF. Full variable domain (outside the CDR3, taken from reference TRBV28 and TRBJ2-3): DVKVTQSSRYLVKRTGEKVFLECVQDMDHENMFWYRQDPGLGLRLIYFSYDVKMKEKGDIPEGYSVSREKKERFSLILESASTNQTSMYLCASVDSGRAQGSTDTQYFGPGTRLTVL.

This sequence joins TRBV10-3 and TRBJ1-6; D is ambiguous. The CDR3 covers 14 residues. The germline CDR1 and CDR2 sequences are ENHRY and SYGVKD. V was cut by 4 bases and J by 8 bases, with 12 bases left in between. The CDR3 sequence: CAISGQVEYSPLHF. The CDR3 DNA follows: TGTGCCATCAGTGGGCAGGTCGAATATTCACCCCTCCACTTT.

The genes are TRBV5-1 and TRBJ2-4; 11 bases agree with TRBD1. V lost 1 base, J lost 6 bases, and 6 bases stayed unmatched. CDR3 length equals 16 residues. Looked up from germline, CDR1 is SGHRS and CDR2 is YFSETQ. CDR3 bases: TGCGCCAGCAGCTTGACTTGGACAGGGGGCGGAAACATTCAGTACTTC. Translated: CASSLTWTGGGNIQYF.

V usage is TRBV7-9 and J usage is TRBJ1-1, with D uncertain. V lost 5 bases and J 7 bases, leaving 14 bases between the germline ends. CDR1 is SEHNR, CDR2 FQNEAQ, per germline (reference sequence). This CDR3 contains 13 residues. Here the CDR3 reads CASSTPSENEAFF. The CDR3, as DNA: TGTGCCAGCAGCACGCCGTCGGAGAATGAAGCTTTCTTT.

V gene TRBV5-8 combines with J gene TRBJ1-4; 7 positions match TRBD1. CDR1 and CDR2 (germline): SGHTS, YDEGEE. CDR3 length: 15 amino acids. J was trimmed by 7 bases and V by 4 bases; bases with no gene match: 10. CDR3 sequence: CASSERDRTFEKLFF. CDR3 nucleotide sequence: TGTGCCAGCAGCGAGAGGGACAGAACGTTTGAAAAACTGTTTTTT.

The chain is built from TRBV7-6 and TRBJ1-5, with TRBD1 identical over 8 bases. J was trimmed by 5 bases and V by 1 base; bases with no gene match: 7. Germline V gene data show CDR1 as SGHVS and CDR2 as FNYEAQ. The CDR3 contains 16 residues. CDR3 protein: CASSLGSTGGHQPQHF. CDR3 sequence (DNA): TGTGCCAGCAGCTTAGGGTCAACAGGGGGACATCAGCCCCAGCATTTT.

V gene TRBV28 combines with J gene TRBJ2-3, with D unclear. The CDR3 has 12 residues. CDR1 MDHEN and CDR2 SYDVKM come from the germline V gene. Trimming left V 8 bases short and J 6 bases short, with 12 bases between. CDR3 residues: CASSLSADTQYF. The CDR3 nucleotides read TGTGCCAGCTCGCTATCGGCGGATACGCAGTATTTT.

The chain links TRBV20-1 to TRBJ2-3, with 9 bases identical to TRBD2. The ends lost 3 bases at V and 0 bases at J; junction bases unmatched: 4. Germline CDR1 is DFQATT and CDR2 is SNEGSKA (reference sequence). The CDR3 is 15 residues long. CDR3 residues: CSASPGTSSTDTQYF. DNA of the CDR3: TGCAGTGCTAGTCCAGGGACTAGCAGCACAGATACGCAGTATTTT.

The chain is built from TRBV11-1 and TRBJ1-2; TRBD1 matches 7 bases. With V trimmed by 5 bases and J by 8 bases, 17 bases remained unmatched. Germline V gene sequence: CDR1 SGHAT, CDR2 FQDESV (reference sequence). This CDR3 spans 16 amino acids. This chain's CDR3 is CASSKSRDRSSGGYTF. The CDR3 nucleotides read TGTGCCAGCAGCAAGAGCCGGGACAGATCCTCGGGAGGCTACACCTTC. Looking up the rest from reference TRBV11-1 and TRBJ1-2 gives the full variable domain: EAEVAQSPRYKITEKSQAVAFWCDPISGHATLYWYRQILGQGPELLVQFQDESVVDDSQLPKDRFSAERLKGVDSTLKIQPAELGDSAMYLCASSKSRDRSSGGYTFGSGTRLTVV.

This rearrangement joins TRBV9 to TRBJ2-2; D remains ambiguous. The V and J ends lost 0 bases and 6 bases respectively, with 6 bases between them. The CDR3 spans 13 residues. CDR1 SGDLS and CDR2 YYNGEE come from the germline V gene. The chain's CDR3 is CASSVDYPGELFF. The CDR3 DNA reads TGTGCCAGCAGCGTAGACTACCCCGGGGAGCTGTTTTTT.

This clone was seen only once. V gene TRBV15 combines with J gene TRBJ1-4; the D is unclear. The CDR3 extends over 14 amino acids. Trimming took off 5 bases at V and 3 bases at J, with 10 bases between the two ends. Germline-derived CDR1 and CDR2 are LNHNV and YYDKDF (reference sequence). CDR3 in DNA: TGTGCCACCAGCGGGAGTAGGGCTAATGAAAAACTGTTTTTT. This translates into CATSGSRANEKLFF.

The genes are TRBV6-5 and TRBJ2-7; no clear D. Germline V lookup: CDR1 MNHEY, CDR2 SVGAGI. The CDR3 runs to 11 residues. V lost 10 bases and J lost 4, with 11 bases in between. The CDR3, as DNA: TGTGCCACCACTCGGAATTACGAGCAGTACTTC. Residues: CATTRNYEQYF.

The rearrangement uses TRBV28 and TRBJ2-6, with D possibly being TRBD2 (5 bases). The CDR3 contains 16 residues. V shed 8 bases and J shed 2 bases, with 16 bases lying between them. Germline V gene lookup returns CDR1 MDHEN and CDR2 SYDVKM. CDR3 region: CASCEGFTAGANVLTF. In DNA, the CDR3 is TGTGCCAGCTGCGAGGGTTTTACCGCTGGGGCCAACGTCCTGACTTTC.

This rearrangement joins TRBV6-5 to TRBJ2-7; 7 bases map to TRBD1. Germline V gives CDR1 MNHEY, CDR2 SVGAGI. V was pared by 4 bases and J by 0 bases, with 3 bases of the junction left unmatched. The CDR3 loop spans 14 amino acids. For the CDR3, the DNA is TGTGCCAGCAGTTTGGGACAGCCCTCCTACGAGCAGTACTTC. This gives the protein CASSLGQPSYEQYF.

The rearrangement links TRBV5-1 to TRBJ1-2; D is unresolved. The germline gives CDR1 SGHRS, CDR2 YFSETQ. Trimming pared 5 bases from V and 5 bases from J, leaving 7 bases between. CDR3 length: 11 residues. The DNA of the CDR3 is TGCGCCAGCAGGTTCGGGTATGGCTACACCTTC. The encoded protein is CASRFGYGYTF.

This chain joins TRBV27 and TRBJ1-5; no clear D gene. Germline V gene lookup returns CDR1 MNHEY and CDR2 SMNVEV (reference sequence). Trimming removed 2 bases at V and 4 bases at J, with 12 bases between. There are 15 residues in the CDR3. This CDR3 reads CASSLTFGPNQPQHF. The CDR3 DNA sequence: TGTGCCAGCAGTTTAACTTTTGGCCCTAATCAGCCCCAGCATTTT.

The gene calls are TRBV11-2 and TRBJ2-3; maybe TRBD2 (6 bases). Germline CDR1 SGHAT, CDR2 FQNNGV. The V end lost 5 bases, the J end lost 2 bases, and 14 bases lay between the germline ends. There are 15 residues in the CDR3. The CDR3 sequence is CASSAGTAHTDTQYF. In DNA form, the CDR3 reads TGTGCCAGCAGCGCAGGGACTGCCCACACAGATACGCAGTATTTT.